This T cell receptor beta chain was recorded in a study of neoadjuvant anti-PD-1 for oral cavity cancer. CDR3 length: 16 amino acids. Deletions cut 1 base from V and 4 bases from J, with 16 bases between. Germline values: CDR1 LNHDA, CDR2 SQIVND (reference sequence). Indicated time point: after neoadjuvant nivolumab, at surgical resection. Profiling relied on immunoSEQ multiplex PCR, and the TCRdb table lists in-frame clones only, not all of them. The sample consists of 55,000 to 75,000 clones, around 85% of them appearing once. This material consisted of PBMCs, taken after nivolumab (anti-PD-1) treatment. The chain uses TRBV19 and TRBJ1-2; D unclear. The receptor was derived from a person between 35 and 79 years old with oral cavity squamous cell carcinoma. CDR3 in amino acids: CASSIAPEPRPYGYTF. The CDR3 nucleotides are TGTGCCAGTAGTATAGCCCCTGAACCAAGACCCTATGGCTACACCTTC.